The entry that follows covers one T cell receptor beta chain sequence. Its antigen is not identified. Per the germline V gene, CDR1 is SGHDN and CDR2 is FVKESK. Deletions cut 0 bases from V and 1 base from J, with 14 bases between. The CDR3 runs 17 residues. Measured with immunoSEQ multiplex PCR; TCRdb has only the in-frame clones, and not every one. The repertoire includes about 73,000 clones, roughly 90% of them detected once, and approximately 0.55% sits in the top ten. The data originate from a study of OX40 agonist ivuxolimab in advanced cancers. General study points: Doses of 0.1 to 3.0 mg/kg were accompanied by clonal expansion of CD4+ and CD8+ blood T cells by week 6. With doses of 0.1-3.0 mg/kg, partial responders showed among the lowest clonal expansion. Certain nonresponders additionally had low normalized T-cell clonal expansion.

This receptor was taken from an adult with an advanced solid tumor such as melanoma, head and neck, liver or kidney cancer. The chain carries TRBV14 and TRBJ2-3, with a possible D match to TRBD2 (6 bases). Sample: CD4+ or CD8+ T cells sorted from blood, taken in a trial of the OX40 agonist ivuxolimab. CDR3 region: CASSQDLAGSGTDTQYF. The CDR3 nucleotides are TGTGCCAGCAGCCAAGATCTAGCCGGGAGTGGCACAGATACGCAGTATTTT.